A selection of T cell receptor beta chains follows, all from one sample in a study of blood T cell repertoires in COVID-19. Profiled with immunoSEQ multiplex PCR; TCRdb holds only in-frame clones, not every one. The repertoire includes around 37,000 clones, about 91% of them detected once, and around 6% sits in the top ten. The sample comprised peripheral blood. The source of these receptors is a woman older than 75 with acute or convalescent COVID-19. Both conserved end residues are part of each CDR3. A D gene is named only where the DNA matches it firmly. Part of the rows lack a size; the others show once, few, many or a class for expanded clones.

CDR3: CASSFGTGAPGYGYTF; DNA: TGTGCCAGCAGCTTCGGGACAGGGGCGCCTGGCTATGGCTACACCTTC; D: TRBD1; J: TRBJ1-2; V: TRBV7-9; size: -
CDR3: CASSLARTENTGELFF; DNA: TGTGCCAGCAGCTTAGCGAGGACAGAGAACACCGGGGAGCTGTTTTTT; D: -; J: TRBJ2-2; V: TRBV7-9; size: -
CDR3: CASSRQEGASEQYF; DNA: TGTGCCAGCAGTAGACAGGAGGGGGCTTCCGAGCAGTACTTC; D: -; J: TRBJ2-7; V: TRBV6-5; size: -
CDR3: CASSREGRTGGYTF; DNA: TGTGCCAGCAGCCGAGAGGGCAGGACTGGTGGCTACACCTTC; D: -; J: TRBJ1-2; V: TRBV7-9; size: -
CDR3: CASTGRTGGVSPLHF; DNA: TGTGCCAGCACCGGCCGCACAGGGGGCGTTTCACCCCTCCACTTT; D: TRBD1; J: TRBJ1-6; V: TRBV2; size: -
CDR3: CASSVESGGLSNEQFF; DNA: TGTGCCAGCAGCGTAGAATCGGGGGGCCTGTCCAATGAGCAGTTCTTC; D: -; J: TRBJ2-1; V: TRBV9; size: -
CDR3: CASGQGPRSSYNSPLHF; DNA: TGTGCCAGCGGACAGGGGCCCCGAAGCTCCTATAATTCACCCCTCCACTTT; D: TRBD1; J: TRBJ1-6; V: TRBV2; size: -
CDR3: CSASLEGRNSPLHF; DNA: TGCAGTGCGAGTCTGGAGGGCAGGAATTCACCCCTCCACTTT; D: -; J: TRBJ1-6; V: TRBV20-1; size: -
CDR3: CASKGDSSNEKLFF; DNA: TGTGCCAGCAAAGGGGACAGCTCTAATGAAAAACTGTTTTTT; D: TRBD1; J: TRBJ1-4; V: TRBV5-4; size: -
CDR3: CSVNRNTEAFF; DNA: TGCAGCGTAAACAGGAACACTGAAGCTTTCTTT; D: -; J: TRBJ1-1; V: TRBV29-1; size: -
CDR3: CASSPRRGSNTGELFF; DNA: TGTGCCAGCAGCCCCCGCAGGGGCTCGAACACCGGGGAGCTGTTTTTT; D: -; J: TRBJ2-2; V: TRBV5-4; size: few
CDR3: CATSRLTSDSEQYF; DNA: TGTGCCACCAGCAGACTTACCTCGGACAGCGAGCAGTACTTC; D: -; J: TRBJ2-7; V: TRBV15; size: -
CDR3: CASSVIGTEGQYF; DNA: TGTGCCAGCAGCGTAATCGGGACAGAAGGGCAGTACTTC; D: TRBD1; J: TRBJ2-7; V: TRBV5-5; size: -
CDR3: CASSQVPGTGELFF; DNA: TGCGCCAGCAGTCAAGTTCCAGGGACCGGGGAGCTGTTTTTT; D: -; J: TRBJ2-2; V: TRBV4-1; size: -
CDR3: CASSPRQGAYEKLFF; DNA: TGTGCCAGCAGCCCCAGACAGGGGGCCTATGAAAAACTGTTTTTT; D: TRBD1; J: TRBJ1-4; V: TRBV7-2; size: -
CDR3: CASSTRQGAEQPQHF; DNA: TGTGCCAGCAGCACCCGACAGGGGGCAGAGCAGCCCCAGCATTTT; D: TRBD1; J: TRBJ1-5; V: TRBV7-2; size: few
CDR3: CASTPRRDGTYNEQFF; DNA: TGTGCCAGCACTCCTAGGAGGGACGGCACCTACAATGAGCAGTTCTTC; D: -; J: TRBJ2-1; V: TRBV2; size: -
CDR3: CASSYSSGRGAYEQYF; DNA: TGTGCCAGCAGTTACTCGTCGGGCAGGGGAGCCTACGAGCAGTACTTC; D: -; J: TRBJ2-7; V: TRBV6-5; size: -
CDR3: CASSVARGAYGYTF; DNA: TGTGCCAGCAGTGTGGCCAGGGGGGCCTATGGCTACACCTTC; D: TRBD1; J: TRBJ1-2; V: TRBV2; size: -
CDR3: CASSYSLPGNEQFF; DNA: TGTGCCAGCAGTTACTCGTTACCAGGGAATGAGCAGTTCTTC; D: -; J: TRBJ2-1; V: TRBV6-6; size: -
CDR3: CASSILRSGTAINQPQHF; DNA: TGTGCCAGTAGTATTCTGAGGTCCGGGACAGCAATCAATCAGCCCCAGCATTTT; D: TRBD1; J: TRBJ1-5; V: TRBV19; size: -
CDR3: CASRTDRTNTGELFF; DNA: TGTGCCAGCAGAACAGACAGGACGAACACCGGGGAGCTGTTTTTT; D: -; J: TRBJ2-2; V: TRBV6-5; size: -
CDR3: CAGQGSNEKLFF; DNA: TGTGCTGGGCAGGGGTCTAATGAAAAACTGTTTTTT; D: -; J: TRBJ1-4; V: TRBV25-1; size: -
CDR3: CASSRSGANYNEQFF; DNA: TGCGCCAGCAGCCGTAGCGGGGCTAACTACAATGAGCAGTTCTTC; D: TRBD2; J: TRBJ2-1; V: TRBV5-1; size: -
CDR3: CASSPNRASTEAFF; DNA: TGTGCCAGCAGCCCTAATAGAGCGAGCACTGAAGCTTTCTTT; D: -; J: TRBJ1-1; V: TRBV11-2; size: -
CDR3: CATSRGRTDTEAFF; DNA: TGTGCCACCAGCAGAGGGCGGACAGACACTGAAGCTTTCTTT; D: -; J: TRBJ1-1; V: TRBV15; size: once
CDR3: CASSRSLNTEAFF; DNA: TGTGCCAGCAGCCGGAGTTTGAACACTGAAGCTTTCTTT; D: -; J: TRBJ1-1; V: TRBV3-1/TRBV3-2; size: once
CDR3: CASSSGTSPYVEQFF; DNA: TGTGCCAGCAGCTCCGGGACTAGCCCCTACGTAGAGCAGTTCTTC; D: TRBD2; J: TRBJ2-1; V: TRBV5-8; size: -
CDR3: CASEGAKHTGELFF; DNA: TGCGCCAGCGAGGGGGCGAAACACACCGGGGAGCTGTTTTTT; D: TRBD1; J: TRBJ2-2; V: TRBV5-1; size: -
CDR3: CAWTGTGGNTIYF; DNA: TGTGCCTGGACCGGGACAGGGGGAAACACCATATATTTT; D: TRBD1; J: TRBJ1-3; V: TRBV30; size: -
CDR3: CASSPRMGTAFEAFF; DNA: TGTGCCAGCAGTCCTCGAATGGGGACAGCTTTTGAAGCTTTCTTT; D: TRBD1; J: TRBJ1-1; V: TRBV6-5; size: -
CDR3: CASSLTGEDQPQHF; DNA: TGTGCCAGCAGCTTGACAGGGGAGGATCAGCCCCAGCATTTT; D: TRBD1; J: TRBJ1-5; V: TRBV11-1; size: few
CDR3: CASSFLGGPQETQYF; DNA: TGTGCCAGCAGCTTCCTCGGGGGGCCCCAAGAGACCCAGTACTTC; D: -; J: TRBJ2-5; V: TRBV7-9; size: -
CDR3: CASRTGSNTGELFF; DNA: TGTGCCAGCAGGACGGGGTCGAACACCGGGGAGCTGTTTTTT; D: -; J: TRBJ2-2; V: TRBV2; size: -
CDR3: CASSVSAQSETQYF; DNA: TGTGCCAGCAGCGTCAGTGCTCAGTCCGAGACCCAGTACTTC; D: -; J: TRBJ2-5; V: TRBV7-2; size: -
CDR3: CASKPGSGLSYEQYF; DNA: TGTGCCAGCAAACCGGGTAGCGGACTCTCCTACGAGCAGTACTTC; D: -; J: TRBJ2-7; V: TRBV6-5; size: -
CDR3: CASSHPRGGDTQYF; DNA: TGTGCCAGCAGCCATCCCCGGGGGGGAGATACGCAGTATTTT; D: TRBD2; J: TRBJ2-3; V: TRBV4-2; size: -
CDR3: CATSSLGGNDNEQFF; DNA: TGTGCCACCAGCTCCTTGGGGGGTAACGACAATGAGCAGTTCTTC; D: -; J: TRBJ2-1; V: TRBV24-1; size: -
CDR3: CASSTNRAFNQPQHF; DNA: TGTGCCAGTAGTACCAACAGGGCCTTCAATCAGCCCCAGCATTTT; D: -; J: TRBJ1-5; V: TRBV19; size: -
CDR3: CASRGGVGNTIYF; DNA: TGTGCCAGCCGGGGGGGGGTTGGAAACACCATATATTTT; D: -; J: TRBJ1-3; V: TRBV6-6; size: once
CDR3: CASSVIAEGTGELFF; DNA: TGTGCCAGCAGCGTGATAGCGGAGGGGACCGGGGAGCTGTTTTTT; D: -; J: TRBJ2-2; V: TRBV9; size: -
CDR3: CASSPGTGLLQNIQYF; DNA: TGCGCCAGCAGCCCCGGGACAGGGCTCCTCCAAAACATTCAGTACTTC; D: TRBD1; J: TRBJ2-4; V: TRBV5-1; size: -
CDR3: CASSLGGEGNTIYF; DNA: TGCGCCAGCAGCTTGGGGGGCGAAGGAAACACCATATATTTT; D: -; J: TRBJ1-3; V: TRBV5-1; size: -
CDR3: CASSPPRNLERGGWGEQFF; DNA: TGTGCCAGCTCACCACCCCGTAATCTCGAGCGGGGGGGGTGGGGTGAGCAGTTCTTC; D: TRBD2; J: TRBJ2-1; V: TRBV18; size: -
CDR3: CASSFQEGAEQYF; DNA: TGTGCCAGCAGCTTCCAAGAAGGGGCCGAGCAGTACTTC; D: -; J: TRBJ2-7; V: TRBV9; size: -
CDR3: CASSYTRTFKDYEQYF; DNA: TGTGCCAGCAGTTACACACGGACATTCAAAGACTACGAGCAGTACTTC; D: -; J: TRBJ2-7; V: TRBV6-2/TRBV6-3; size: -